The T cell receptor beta chain described here comes from a study of shared clonotypes between healthy human individuals. Sequenced by immunoSEQ multiplex PCR; TCRdb stores in-frame clones only, minus some. The profile shows more than 2,000,000 clones, more than 80% of them singletons. Note on this clone: Its cognate antigen is unknown.

Healthy HIV-negative adults without recent acute infections or vaccinations served as donors. Study-level findings and limits: Relative to memory subsets, naive subsets generally showed larger estimated richness.

Germline V CDR1 and CDR2: ENHRY, SYGVKD. With 5 bases clipped from V and 7 bases from J, the junction kept 7 bases outside the gene matches. The length of the CDR3 is 13 residues. Material for sequencing was naive CD4+ T cells sorted from blood. Indicated subset: CD45RA+ positively selected. The TCR was taken from a man younger than 35 in good health. The chain carries TRBV10-3 and TRBJ1-2, with 7 positions matching TRBD1. The CDR3 protein is CAISLGQPFGYTF. The CDR3 coding sequence is TGTGCCATCAGTTTGGGACAGCCCTTTGGCTACACCTTC.